Below, 28 T cell receptor beta chains from the same sample are listed, as sequenced in a study of blood T cell repertoires in COVID-19. Only in-frame clones appear in the TCRdb table, and some are missing; sequencing was by immunoSEQ multiplex PCR. Among 250,000 to 350,000 clones listed, 80% to 90% were seen once. Input material: peripheral blood. Every receptor here comes from a woman in her 50s with COVID-19, enrolled during active disease.

The chain couples TRBV4-3 to TRBJ2-7; D is unresolved. The CDR3 is made up of 13 amino acids. Germline V gene sequence: CDR1 LGHNA, CDR2 YSLEER. Trimming took 0 bases from V and 5 from J, leaving 8 bases between them. The CDR3 protein is CASSQDSTNEQYF. The CDR3 DNA follows: TGCGCCAGCAGCCAAGATTCCACTAACGAGCAGTACTTC.

This chain uses TRBV5-6 with TRBJ1-1; 9 positions agree with TRBD1. Germline V gene sequence: CDR1 SGHDT, CDR2 YYEEEE. This CDR3 spans 15 amino acids. V trimming: 7 bases; J trimming: 0 bases; junction bases outside the gene matches: 7. CDR3 sequence (DNA): TGTGCCAGCCAGCGTGACAGGGGGATGAACACTGAAGCTTTCTTT. Its translation is CASQRDRGMNTEAFF. The complete variable domain, with remaining parts taken from reference TRBV5-6 and TRBJ1-1, reads DAGVTQSPTHLIKTRGQQVTLRCSPKSGHDTVSWYQQALGQGPQFIFQYYEEEERQRGNFPDRFSGHQFPNYSSELNVNALLLGDSALYLCASQRDRGMNTEAFFGQGTRLTVV.

The genes are TRBV3-1 (or the pseudogene TRBV3-2) and TRBJ2-1, with 13 bases lining up with TRBD2. V trimming: 5 bases; J trimming: 5 bases; junction bases outside the gene matches: 15. The germline CDR1 and CDR2 sequences are LGHDT and YNNKEL (reference sequence). CDR3 size: 19 residues. CDR3 loop: CASSRPGLAGSPRHNEQFF. The CDR3 DNA is TGTGCCAGCAGCAGGCCGGGACTAGCGGGATCTCCCCGACACAATGAGCAGTTCTTC.

This sequence joins TRBV19 and TRBJ1-5; TRBD1 is a possible D gene (6 bases). CDR3 length equals 16 residues. The germline V and J ends were trimmed by 6 bases and 5 bases, with 20 bases remaining between them. CDR1 and CDR2 from the germline V gene are LNHDA and SQIVND (reference sequence). CDR3 DNA sequence: TGTGCCAGTAGGATACTCGCCCCGGGACACGATCAGCCCCAGCATTTT. Residues: CASRILAPGHDQPQHF.

The chain carries TRBV7-9 and TRBJ2-2; D gene ambiguous. The V end was cut by 2 bases, the J end by 0 bases, with 16 bases between. Germline loops: CDR1 SEHNR, CDR2 FQNEAQ (reference sequence). This CDR3 contains 18 residues. CDR3 sequence: CASSLTLSYGPNTGELFF. The CDR3 DNA reads as TGTGCCAGCAGCTTAACTCTGTCGTATGGGCCGAACACCGGGGAGCTGTTTTTT.

Here the CDR3 reads CAISGDPGLANNEQFF. CDR3 coding DNA: TGTGCCATCAGTGGAGATCCCGGACTAGCTAACAATGAGCAGTTCTTC. V is TRBV10-3 and J is TRBJ2-1, with 8 bases matching TRBD2. This CDR3 has 16 amino acids. J was trimmed by 5 bases and V by 4 bases; bases with no gene match: 10. Germline V lookup: CDR1 ENHRY, CDR2 SYGVKD.

The sample holds a few counts of this clone. V and J are TRBV7-9 and TRBJ1-6; 8 nucleotides agree with TRBD1. Germline V gives CDR1 SEHNR, CDR2 FQNEAQ (reference sequence). Germline trimming cut 4 bases from V and 10 bases from J; bases unmatched to any gene: 9. This CDR3 is 15 amino acids long. Here the CDR3 reads CASSSGQGAGSPLHF. The CDR3 DNA reads as TGTGCCAGCAGCTCAGGGCAGGGGGCAGGGTCACCCCTCCACTTT.

J is TRBJ1-1 and V is TRBV2, with 8 bases matching TRBD1. Trimming took 6 bases from V and 10 from J; bases not matched to a gene: 7. CDR1 SNHLY and CDR2 FYNNEI come from the germline V gene. The CDR3 is made up of 12 amino acids. CDR3 DNA: TGTGCCAGCAGGCACAGGGGGATGGTAGCTTTCTTT. Its translation: CASRHRGMVAFF.

This clone was counted only a few times. This chain joins TRBV19 and TRBJ2-2, with D possibly TRBD1 on 5 matching bases. The V end lost 7 bases, the J end lost 5 bases, and 14 bases lay between the germline ends. Germline values: CDR1 LNHDA, CDR2 SQIVND (reference sequence). CDR3 length equals 14 residues. This CDR3 reads CASTKGIGTGELFF. CDR3 bases: TGTGCCAGTACCAAGGGGATAGGTACCGGGGAGCTGTTTTTT.

CDR3 in DNA: TGTGCCAGCAGTCCCCGGTTGAATGAGCAGTTCTTC. Residues: CASSPRLNEQFF. V gene TRBV6-5 combines with J gene TRBJ2-1; D gene ambiguous. The CDR3 covers 12 residues. Germline CDR1 MNHEY, CDR2 SVGAGI. The V end was cut by 5 bases, the J end by 7 bases, with 9 bases between.

This clone was seen only once. The V gene is TRBV3-1 (or the pseudogene TRBV3-2), the J gene TRBJ2-7; D is uncertain. The CDR3 has 13 amino acids. V was cut by 6 bases and J by 1 base, with 10 bases left in between. The germline gives CDR1 LGHDT, CDR2 YNNKEL (reference sequence). The CDR3 loop reads CASREHPSYEQYF. In DNA, the CDR3 is TGTGCCAGCAGGGAGCACCCTTCCTACGAGCAGTACTTC.

This chain uses TRBV28 with TRBJ2-7; 7 bases map to TRBD2. Trimming removed 3 bases from V and 4 bases from J; junction bases left unmatched: 3. Germline V gives CDR1 MDHEN, CDR2 SYDVKM. This CDR3 comprises 13 residues. CDR3 nucleotide sequence: TGTGCCAGCAGTTTCCGGGAGGATTACGAGCAGTACTTC. It encodes CASSFREDYEQYF.

The genes are TRBV7-9 and TRBJ1-6, with TRBD1 identical over 9 bases. The CDR3 covers 17 residues. Trimming cost V 1 base and J 8 bases; bases outside gene matches: 9. Germline CDR1 is SEHNR and CDR2 is FQNEAQ (reference sequence). The CDR3 nucleotides read TGTGCCAGCAGCTTAGTTCTAACCGGGACAGGGTATTCACCCCTCCACTTT. This gives the protein CASSLVLTGTGYSPLHF. Using reference TRBV7-9 and TRBJ1-6 for the parts outside the CDR3, the full variable domain is DTGVSQNPRHKITKRGQNVTFRCDPISEHNRLYWYRQTLGQGPEFLTYFQNEAQLEKSRLLSDRFSAERPKGSFSTLEIQRTEQGDSAMYLCASSLVLTGTGYSPLHFGNGTRLTVT.

V usage is TRBV3-1 (or the pseudogene TRBV3-2) and J usage is TRBJ1-3, with D possibly matching TRBD1 (6 bases). The V gene lost 6 bases and the J gene lost 14 bases, with 14 bases spanning the gap. CDR3 size: 11 residues. CDR1 LGHDT and CDR2 YNNKEL come from the germline V gene (reference sequence). Here the CDR3 reads CASRQGPRVYF. The CDR3 nucleotides read TGTGCCAGCAGACAGGGCCCCCGAGTATATTTT.

V and J are TRBV15 and TRBJ2-7; TRBD2 matches at 12 bases. The CDR3 covers 16 residues. V lost 3 bases to trimming and J lost 3 bases; unmatched junction nucleotides: 6. Germline CDR1 is LNHNV and CDR2 is YYDKDF (reference sequence). CDR3 coding DNA: TGTGCCACCAGCAGGTACGGACTAGCGGGGTTCTACGAGCAGTACTTC. It translates to CATSRYGLAGFYEQYF.

The chain recombines TRBV6-2 or TRBV6-3 with TRBJ2-1, with 10 bases aligning to TRBD2. Germline trimming cut 6 bases from V and 4 bases from J; bases unmatched to any gene: 6. The CDR3 totals 15 residues. Germline V lookup: CDR1 MNHEY, CDR2 SVGEGT. In DNA, the CDR3 is TGTGCCAGCAGCTCGAGAGCGGGGGGGTACAATGAGCAGTTCTTC. It yields the protein CASSSRAGGYNEQFF.

The chain couples TRBV5-1 to TRBJ2-3; D possibly corresponds to TRBD1 (6 bases). The CDR3 is 15 amino acids. Germline CDR1 SGHRS, CDR2 YFSETQ. Deletions cut 4 bases from V and 0 bases from J, with 12 bases between. As DNA, the CDR3 is TGCGCCAGCAGCAGGGCAGGGGAGAGCACAGATACGCAGTATTTT. Residues: CASSRAGESTDTQYF.

The chain employs TRBV4-2 and TRBJ1-5, with 7 bases aligning to TRBD1. Losses at the gene ends were 4 bases for V and 2 bases for J; bases not matched to a gene: 5. The germline V gene encodes CDR1 LGHNA and CDR2 YNFKEQ. This CDR3 spans 15 amino acids. CDR3 in amino acids: CASSRQGEGNQPQHF. The CDR3 nucleotides are TGTGCCAGCAGCCGACAGGGAGAAGGCAATCAGCCCCAGCATTTT.

The chain links TRBV5-1 to TRBJ1-2; possibly TRBD1 for D (6 bases). V lost 4 bases to trimming and J lost 4 bases, with 17 bases between them. From germline, CDR1 is SGHRS and CDR2 YFSETQ. CDR3 length: 15 residues. The CDR3 bases are TGCGCCAGCAGCCAGACTGCTGACAGGTTCTATGGCTACACCTTC. It translates to CASSQTADRFYGYTF.

V gene TRBV19 combines with J gene TRBJ1-5, with 8 positions matching TRBD1. The length of the CDR3 is 14 residues. CDR1 is LNHDA, CDR2 SQIVND, per germline (reference sequence). Trimming removed 6 bases from V and 7 bases from J; junction bases left unmatched: 8. The CDR3 DNA is TGTGCCAGTAGCAAGGACAGGGAGGCACAGCCCCAGCATTTT. It specifies CASSKDREAQPQHF.

The chain couples TRBV7-9 to TRBJ2-1; 7 bases agree with TRBD1. The CDR3 is made up of 15 amino acids. The V gene end was trimmed by 4 bases and the J gene end by 3 bases; junction bases not matched to a gene: 6. Germline V gives CDR1 SEHNR, CDR2 FQNEAQ (reference sequence). The CDR3 nucleotides read TGTGCCAGCAGCTCTAGGGACAGCCACTACAATGAGCAGTTCTTC. This translates into CASSSRDSHYNEQFF.

The J gene is TRBJ1-4, the V gene TRBV6-5; 9 bases are a match to TRBD1. Germline CDR1 and CDR2: MNHEY and SVGAGI. The CDR3 loop spans 14 amino acids. Trimming at V came to 5 bases and at J to 7 bases, leaving 5 bases not matched to a gene. CDR3 DNA: TGTGCCAGCAGTAAGGACAGGGGTGGTGAAAAACTGTTTTTT. Residues: CASSKDRGGEKLFF.

V is TRBV3-1 (or the pseudogene TRBV3-2) and J is TRBJ1-2, with 8 bases identical to TRBD1. The CDR3 is 17 amino acids. V was pared by 1 base and J by 4 bases, with 11 bases of the junction left unmatched. Looked up from germline, CDR1 is LGHDT and CDR2 is YNNKEL (reference sequence). This chain's CDR3 is CASSQVNRGYGAYGYTF. In DNA, the CDR3 is TGTGCCAGCAGCCAAGTAAACAGGGGGTACGGAGCCTATGGCTACACCTTC.

The gene calls are TRBV19 and TRBJ2-7; 8 bases agree with TRBD1. This CDR3 is 14 amino acids long. Per the germline V gene, CDR1 is LNHDA and CDR2 is SQIVND (reference sequence). V was clipped by 3 bases and J by 8 bases; unmatched bases: 9. DNA for the CDR3: TGTGCCAGTAGTATTGGGGACAGGTCTACGCAGCAGTACTTC. It yields the protein CASSIGDRSTQQYF.

The chain carries TRBV7-2 and TRBJ2-3; 12 nucleotides line up with TRBD2. The V gene's germline CDR1 is SGHTA and CDR2 FQGNSA. This CDR3 has 16 residues. Trimming at V came to 5 bases and at J to 3 bases, leaving 6 bases not matched to a gene. The CDR3 reads CASSTTSGRRTDTQYF. The CDR3 DNA sequence: TGTGCCAGCAGCACAACTAGCGGGAGGAGAACAGATACGCAGTATTTT.

This clone was observed a handful of times. The CDR3: CSVEVWIGRDRTEAFF. Written as DNA, the CDR3 is TGCAGCGTTGAAGTTTGGATTGGCAGGGATCGGACTGAAGCTTTCTTT. The chain joins TRBV29-1 to TRBJ1-1, with a possible D match to TRBD1 (5 bases). Germline V gene lookup returns CDR1 SQVTM and CDR2 ANQGSEA. The CDR3 is 16 residues long. V was shortened by 1 base and J by 5 bases, with 20 bases between the two germline ends.

V usage is TRBV7-3 and J usage is TRBJ2-2; D might be TRBD2 (5 bases). Germline V gene sequence: CDR1 SGHTA, CDR2 FQGTGA. The CDR3 runs to 15 residues. V was trimmed by 3 bases and J by 3 bases, leaving 11 bases between them. The CDR3 loop is CASSFFSGDTGELFF. CDR3 DNA sequence: TGTGCCAGCAGCTTCTTCAGCGGAGACACCGGGGAGCTGTTTTTT.

This chain's CDR3 is CASSPRRGGRGDGYTF. DNA for the CDR3: TGTGCCAGCAGCCCCAGGAGGGGGGGGCGCGGGGATGGCTACACCTTC. J is TRBJ1-2 and V is TRBV7-9; TRBD1 is a possible D gene (6 bases). Trimming pared 5 bases from V and 6 bases from J, leaving 22 bases between. CDR3 length: 16 residues. Germline V CDR1 and CDR2: SEHNR, FQNEAQ (reference sequence).